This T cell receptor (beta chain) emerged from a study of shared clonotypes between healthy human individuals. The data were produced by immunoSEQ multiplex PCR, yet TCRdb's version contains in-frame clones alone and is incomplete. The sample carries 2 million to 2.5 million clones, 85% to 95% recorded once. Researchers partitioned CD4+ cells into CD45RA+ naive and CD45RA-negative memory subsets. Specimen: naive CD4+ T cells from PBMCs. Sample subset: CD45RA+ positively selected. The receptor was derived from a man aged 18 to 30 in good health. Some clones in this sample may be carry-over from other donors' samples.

CDR3 sequence: CSVERAGKEYEQYF. In DNA, the CDR3 is TGCAGCGTTGAAAGGGCGGGGAAGGAATACGAGCAGTACTTC. V gene TRBV29-1 combines with J gene TRBJ2-7; a weak D match, TRBD2 (6 bases). Trimming pared 2 bases from V and 4 bases from J, leaving 15 bases between. This CDR3 comprises 14 residues. From germline, CDR1 is SQVTM and CDR2 ANQGSEA.